The rows below give T cell receptor beta chains drawn from one sample of a study of spatial heterogeneity in lung cancer. A single record per CDR3 protein comes from TCRdb applying MiXCR to the 5' RACE reads. This sample has about 18,000 distinct CDR3 sequences, with 5.5% to 8% found just once. This material consisted of lung tumor tissue, taken at surgery. These receptor sequences come from a female donor with early-stage non-small cell lung cancer. Both conserved end residues are part of each CDR3. D genes are given only for firm matches. Where a row states a size, it is once, few, many or the class of an expanded clone; other rows omit it.

j_call: TRBJ1-1
clone_size: many
d_call: TRBD1
v_call: TRBV10-3
cdr3_aa: CAIGDRPNTEAFF
cdr3_nt: TGTGCCATCGGGGACAGACCGAACACTGAAGCTTTCTTT

j_call: TRBJ2-1
clone_size: many
d_call: .
v_call: TRBV11-3
cdr3_aa: CASSFSGESNEQFF
cdr3_nt: TGTGCCAGCAGCTTCTCGGGGGAGAGCAATGAGCAGTTCTTC

j_call: TRBJ2-1
clone_size: many
d_call: TRBD1
v_call: TRBV20-1
cdr3_aa: CSARLPAGGSYNEQFF
cdr3_nt: TGCAGTGCTAGGTTGCCGGCAGGGGGCAGCTACAATGAGCAGTTCTTC

j_call: TRBJ1-1
clone_size: .
d_call: .
v_call: TRBV20-1
cdr3_aa: CSADSRGQKNTEAFF
cdr3_nt: TGCAGTGCAGACAGCCGGGGCCAGAAGAACACTGAAGCTTTCTTT

j_call: TRBJ2-1
clone_size: .
d_call: TRBD1
v_call: TRBV28
cdr3_aa: CASSFSGGNYNEQFF
cdr3_nt: TGTGCCAGCAGTTTTTCAGGGGGCAATTACAATGAGCAGTTCTTC

j_call: TRBJ2-1
clone_size: many
d_call: TRBD1
v_call: TRBV4-2
cdr3_aa: CASSQDGDRGYNEQFF
cdr3_nt: TGTGCCAGCAGCCAAGATGGGGACAGGGGCTACAATGAGCAGTTCTTC

j_call: TRBJ2-2
clone_size: many
d_call: .
v_call: TRBV6-2/TRBV6-3
cdr3_aa: CATRTRNPGELFF
cdr3_nt: TGTGCCACCAGGACCCGCAACCCCGGGGAGCTGTTTTTT

j_call: TRBJ2-7
clone_size: medium-sized
d_call: .
v_call: TRBV6-1
cdr3_aa: CASSDWQRAPYEQYF
cdr3_nt: TGTGCCAGCAGTGATTGGCAGCGGGCGCCCTACGAGCAGTACTTC

j_call: TRBJ2-5
clone_size: many
d_call: .
v_call: TRBV30
cdr3_aa: CAWRTPGEAKETQYF
cdr3_nt: TGTGCCTGGCGGACCCCGGGAGAGGCCAAAGAGACCCAGTACTTC

j_call: TRBJ1-6
clone_size: many
d_call: .
v_call: TRBV7-6
cdr3_aa: CASSLGLGSPLHF
cdr3_nt: TGTGCCAGCAGCTTAGGCCTGGGGTCACCCCTCCACTTT

j_call: TRBJ2-1
clone_size: many
d_call: .
v_call: TRBV5-4
cdr3_aa: CASSRWKGAEQFF
cdr3_nt: TGTGCCAGCAGCCGTTGGAAGGGAGCTGAGCAGTTCTTC

j_call: TRBJ1-2
clone_size: many
d_call: TRBD1
v_call: TRBV11-3
cdr3_aa: CASSFSGGAGYTF
cdr3_nt: TGTGCCAGCAGCTTTTCAGGGGGCGCGGGCTACACCTTC

j_call: TRBJ2-1
clone_size: medium-sized
d_call: .
v_call: TRBV24-1
cdr3_aa: CATSYVNEQFF
cdr3_nt: TGCGCCACCAGTTACGTGAATGAGCAGTTCTTC

j_call: TRBJ1-5
clone_size: many
d_call: .
v_call: TRBV6-6
cdr3_aa: CASSLQGPGSQPQHF
cdr3_nt: TGTGCCAGCAGTTTACAAGGTCCAGGGTCTCAGCCCCAGCATTTT

j_call: TRBJ2-6
clone_size: many
d_call: .
v_call: TRBV6-6
cdr3_aa: CASIMTGAGANVLTF
cdr3_nt: TGTGCCAGCATTATGACGGGGGCCGGGGCCAACGTCCTGACTTTC

j_call: TRBJ2-7
clone_size: many
d_call: .
v_call: TRBV11-2
cdr3_aa: CASSFTGNEQYF
cdr3_nt: TGTGCCAGCAGCTTTACAGGGAACGAGCAGTACTTC

j_call: TRBJ2-5
clone_size: many
d_call: .
v_call: TRBV11-2
cdr3_aa: CASSHGQIQETQYF
cdr3_nt: TGTGCCAGCAGCCATGGACAGATCCAAGAGACCCAGTACTTC

j_call: TRBJ2-7
clone_size: many
d_call: .
v_call: TRBV7-2
cdr3_aa: CASSLVGGLWYEQYF
cdr3_nt: TGTGCCAGCAGCTTAGTGGGGGGGCTGTGGTACGAGCAGTACTTC

j_call: TRBJ1-5
clone_size: many
d_call: TRBD1
v_call: TRBV18
cdr3_aa: CASSPNPTGVQPQHF
cdr3_nt: TGTGCCAGCTCCCCCAATCCGACAGGGGTGCAGCCCCAGCATTTT

j_call: TRBJ2-3
clone_size: few
d_call: .
v_call: TRBV12-3/TRBV12-4
cdr3_aa: CASSLAAGGTDTQYF
cdr3_nt: TGTGCCAGCAGTTTAGCAGCAGGAGGGACAGATACGCAGTATTTT

j_call: TRBJ2-6
clone_size: many
d_call: .
v_call: TRBV7-9
cdr3_aa: CASSLYSGANVLTF
cdr3_nt: TGTGCCAGCAGCTTATATTCTGGGGCCAACGTCCTGACTTTC

j_call: TRBJ2-2
clone_size: many
d_call: .
v_call: TRBV21-1
cdr3_aa: CASISSGTGYPGELFF
cdr3_nt: TGTGCCAGCATCTCAAGCGGGACAGGGTACCCCGGGGAGCTGTTTTTT

j_call: TRBJ2-5
clone_size: .
d_call: .
v_call: TRBV6-6
cdr3_aa: CASSKKETQYF
cdr3_nt: TGTGCCAGCAGTAAGAAAGAGACCCAGTACTTC

j_call: TRBJ1-4
clone_size: many
d_call: TRBD1
v_call: TRBV5-1
cdr3_aa: CASGTGTTTNEKLFF
cdr3_nt: TGCGCCAGCGGGACAGGGACCACAACTAATGAAAAACTGTTTTTT

j_call: TRBJ2-3
clone_size: many
d_call: TRBD2
v_call: TRBV11-2
cdr3_aa: CASNLGGGRGKDTQYF
cdr3_nt: TGTGCCAGCAACCTGGGCGGCGGGAGAGGTAAAGATACGCAGTATTTT

j_call: TRBJ2-4
clone_size: .
d_call: TRBD2
v_call: TRBV10-2
cdr3_aa: CASSLARESAKNIQYF
cdr3_nt: TGCGCCAGCAGCCTCGCGCGGGAGTCGGCCAAAAACATTCAGTACTTC

j_call: TRBJ1-2
clone_size: many
d_call: .
v_call: TRBV5-1
cdr3_aa: CASSLAQGDGYTF
cdr3_nt: TGCGCCAGCAGCTTGGCTCAGGGAGACGGCTACACCTTC

j_call: TRBJ2-7
clone_size: many
d_call: .
v_call: TRBV11-3
cdr3_aa: CASSPPGKYGEQYF
cdr3_nt: TGTGCCAGCAGCCCTCCGGGGAAGTATGGCGAGCAGTACTTC